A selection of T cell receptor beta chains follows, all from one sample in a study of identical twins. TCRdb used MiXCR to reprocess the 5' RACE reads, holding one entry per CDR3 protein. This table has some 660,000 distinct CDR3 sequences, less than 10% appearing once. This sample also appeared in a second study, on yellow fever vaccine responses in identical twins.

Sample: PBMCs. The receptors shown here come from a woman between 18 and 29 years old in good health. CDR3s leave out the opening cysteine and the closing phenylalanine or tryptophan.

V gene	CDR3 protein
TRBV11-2	ASSLEAVRTQY
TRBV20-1	SAKKGAVEKLF
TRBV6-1	ASRRGLGELF
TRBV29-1	SVETGDGTDTQY
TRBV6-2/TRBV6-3	ASSFDIQGFGYNEQF
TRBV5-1	ASSLTAGVNEQF
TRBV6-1	ASSEPRQLLSYEQY
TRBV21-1	ASSAGQPCPYNEQF
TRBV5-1	ASSPWGTGVSGANVLT
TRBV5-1	ASSDRGTTEAF
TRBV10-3	AISPDGSNQPQH
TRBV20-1	SARRQGNMNTEAF
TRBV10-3	ASRSGERDEQY
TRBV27	ASRIYNEQF
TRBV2	ASSSRQGAVEQY
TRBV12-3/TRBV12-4	ASSFGQPNYEQY
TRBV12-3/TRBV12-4	ASSFRVGARGDTQY
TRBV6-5	ASSYRDRGNQPQH
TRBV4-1	ASSQDVRLAGEAPLTDTQY
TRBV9	ASSPDLSEGPRGVYNEQF
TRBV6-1	ASSPPGPESYSPLH
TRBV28	ASSSGAEDTEAF
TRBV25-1	ASSEVADTTNEKLF